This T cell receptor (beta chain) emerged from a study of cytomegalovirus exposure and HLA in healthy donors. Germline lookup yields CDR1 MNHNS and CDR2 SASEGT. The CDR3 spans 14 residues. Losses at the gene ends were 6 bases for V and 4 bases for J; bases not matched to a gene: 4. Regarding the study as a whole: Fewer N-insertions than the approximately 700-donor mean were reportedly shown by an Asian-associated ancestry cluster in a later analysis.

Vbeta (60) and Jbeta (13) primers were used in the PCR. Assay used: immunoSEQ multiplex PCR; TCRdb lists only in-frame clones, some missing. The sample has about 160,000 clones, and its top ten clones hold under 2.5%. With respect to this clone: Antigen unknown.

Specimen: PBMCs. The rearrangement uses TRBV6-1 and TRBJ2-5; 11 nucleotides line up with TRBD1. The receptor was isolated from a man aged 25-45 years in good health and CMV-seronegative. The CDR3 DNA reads TGTGCCAGCAGGGACAGGGGGCTATCAGAGACCCAGTACTTC. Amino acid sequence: CASRDRGLSETQYF.